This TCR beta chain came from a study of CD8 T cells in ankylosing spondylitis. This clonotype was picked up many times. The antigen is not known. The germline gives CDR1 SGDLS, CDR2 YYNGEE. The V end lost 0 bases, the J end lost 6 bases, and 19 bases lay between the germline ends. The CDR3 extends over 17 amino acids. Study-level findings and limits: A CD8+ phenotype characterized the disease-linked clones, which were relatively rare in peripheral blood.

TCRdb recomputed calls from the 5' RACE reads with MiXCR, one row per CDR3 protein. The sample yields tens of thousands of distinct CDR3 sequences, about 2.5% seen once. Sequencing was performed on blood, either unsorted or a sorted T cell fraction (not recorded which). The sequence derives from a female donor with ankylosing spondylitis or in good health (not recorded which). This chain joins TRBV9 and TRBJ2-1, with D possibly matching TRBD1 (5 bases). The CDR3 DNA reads TGTGCCAGCAGCGTAGTCCCTTCTAGGGGCCCTGGCAATGAGCAGTTCTTC. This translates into CASSVVPSRGPGNEQFF.